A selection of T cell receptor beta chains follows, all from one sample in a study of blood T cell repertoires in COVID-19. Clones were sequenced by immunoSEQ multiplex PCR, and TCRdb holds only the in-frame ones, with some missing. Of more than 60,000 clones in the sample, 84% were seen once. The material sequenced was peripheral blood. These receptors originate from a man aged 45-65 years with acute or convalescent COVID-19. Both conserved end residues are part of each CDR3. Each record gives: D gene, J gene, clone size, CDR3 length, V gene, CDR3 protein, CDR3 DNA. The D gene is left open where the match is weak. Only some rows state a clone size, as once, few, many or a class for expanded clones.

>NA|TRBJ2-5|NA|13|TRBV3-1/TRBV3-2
CASSQERLETQYF
TGTGCCAGCAGCCAAGAAAGACTGGAGACCCAGTACTTC
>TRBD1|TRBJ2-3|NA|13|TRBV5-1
CARGTGILDTQYF
TGCGCCAGAGGGACAGGGATCCTGGATACGCAGTATTTT
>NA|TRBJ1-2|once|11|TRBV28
CASSPNFGYTF
TGTGCCAGCAGCCCTAATTTTGGCTACACCTTC
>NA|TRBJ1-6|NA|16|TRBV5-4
CASSPGLVGGNSPLHF
TGTGCCAGCAGCCCAGGGTTGGTAGGGGGTAATTCACCCCTCCACTTT
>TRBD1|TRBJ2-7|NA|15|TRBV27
CASTLRQGRTYEQYF
TGTGCCAGCACCCTTAGACAGGGACGAACCTACGAGCAGTACTTC
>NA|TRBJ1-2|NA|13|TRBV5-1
CASSSPPGYGYTF
TGCGCCAGCAGCTCCCCTCCGGGCTATGGCTACACCTTC
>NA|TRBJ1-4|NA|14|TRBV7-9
CASSLVVPGGKLFF
TGTGCCAGCAGCTTAGTCGTCCCCGGGGGAAAACTGTTTTTT
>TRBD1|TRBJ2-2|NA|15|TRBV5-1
CASRSGQGYTGELFF
TGCGCCAGCAGATCTGGACAGGGCTACACCGGGGAGCTGTTTTTT
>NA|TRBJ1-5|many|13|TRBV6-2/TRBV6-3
CASSKGRRQPQHF
TGTGCCAGCAGTAAGGGGCGCAGGCAGCCCCAGCATTTT
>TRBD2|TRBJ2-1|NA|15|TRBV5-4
CASSLAGGLYNEQFF
TGTGCCAGCAGCCTAGCGGGGGGGCTCTACAATGAGCAGTTCTTC
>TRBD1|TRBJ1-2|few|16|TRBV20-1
CSASKQLGTGNYGYTF
TGCAGTGCTAGTAAACAGTTGGGGACAGGGAACTATGGCTACACCTTC
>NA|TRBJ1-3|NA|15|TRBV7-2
CASSPQGTTGNTIYF
TGTGCCAGCAGCCCACAGGGCACGACTGGAAACACCATATATTTT
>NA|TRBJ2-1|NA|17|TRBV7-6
CASSPGLVRSSYNEQFF
TGTGCCAGCAGCCCGGGACTGGTTAGGAGCTCCTACAATGAGCAGTTCTTC
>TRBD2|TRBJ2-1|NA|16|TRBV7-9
CASSARLAASYNEQFF
TGTGCCAGCAGCGCTCGACTAGCTGCTTCCTACAATGAGCAGTTCTTC
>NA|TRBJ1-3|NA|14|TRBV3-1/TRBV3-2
CASRTQGTGNTIYF
TGTGCCAGCAGGACCCAGGGTACTGGAAACACCATATATTTT
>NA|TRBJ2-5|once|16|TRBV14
CASSPLRQGTQETQYF
TGTGCCAGCAGCCCCTTGCGTCAGGGCACGCAAGAGACCCAGTACTTC
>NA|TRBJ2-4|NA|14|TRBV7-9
CASSLPAAMGIQYF
TGTGCCAGCAGCTTACCGGCGGCAATGGGCATTCAGTACTTC
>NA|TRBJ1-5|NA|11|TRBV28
CASSSTGPQHF
TGTGCCAGCAGTTCAACAGGCCCCCAGCATTTT
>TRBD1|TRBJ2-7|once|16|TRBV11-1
CASSQTSRDRGYEQYF
TGTGCCAGCAGCCAGACTTCCCGGGACAGGGGCTACGAGCAGTACTTC
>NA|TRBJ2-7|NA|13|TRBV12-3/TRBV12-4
CASSLKQDYEQYF
TGTGCCAGCAGTTTAAAACAGGACTACGAGCAGTACTTC
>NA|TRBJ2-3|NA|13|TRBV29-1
CSAAQDATDTQYF
TGCAGCGCGGCACAGGACGCCACAGATACGCAGTATTTT
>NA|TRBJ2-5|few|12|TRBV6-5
CASGEVGETQYF
TGTGCCAGCGGGGAGGTCGGAGAGACCCAGTACTTC
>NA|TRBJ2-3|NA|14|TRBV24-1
CATSDFQGTDTQYF
TGTGCCACCAGTGATTTTCAGGGCACAGATACGCAGTATTTT
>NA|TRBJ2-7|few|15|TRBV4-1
CASSQDRSPAYEQYF
TGCGCCAGCAGCCAAGATCGCTCCCCAGCCTACGAGCAGTACTTC
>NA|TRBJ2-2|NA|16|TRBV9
CASSLPAGPNTGELFF
TGTGCCAGCAGCTTGCCAGCGGGTCCGAACACCGGGGAGCTGTTTTTT
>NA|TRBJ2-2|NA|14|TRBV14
CASSQQGWAGELFF
TGTGCCAGCAGCCAACAGGGTTGGGCCGGGGAGCTGTTTTTT
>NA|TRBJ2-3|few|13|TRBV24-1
CATKGQSTDTQYF
TGTGCCACCAAGGGGCAGAGCACAGATACGCAGTATTTT
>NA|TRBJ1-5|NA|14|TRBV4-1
CASSQDVDDQPQHF
TGCGCCAGCAGCCAAGATGTAGATGATCAGCCCCAGCATTTT
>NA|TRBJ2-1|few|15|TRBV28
CASSLRGGVYNEQFF
TGTGCCAGCAGTTTAAGGGGGGGGGTTTACAATGAGCAGTTCTTC
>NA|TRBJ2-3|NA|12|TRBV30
CAWSYSTDTQYF
TGTGCCTGGAGCTACAGCACAGATACGCAGTATTTT
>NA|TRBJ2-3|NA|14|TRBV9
CASSVGLASDTQYF
TGTGCCAGCAGCGTAGGATTAGCTTCAGATACGCAGTATTTT
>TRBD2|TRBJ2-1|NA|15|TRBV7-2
CASSSSGISYNEQFF
TGTGCCAGCAGCTCCAGCGGGATCTCCTACAATGAGCAGTTCTTC
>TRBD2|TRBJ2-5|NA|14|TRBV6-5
CASRIIAGFETQYF
TGTGCCAGCAGAATAATAGCGGGGTTCGAGACCCAGTACTTC
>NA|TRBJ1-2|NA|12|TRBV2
CASNIGEGGYTF
TGTGCCAGCAATATAGGGGAAGGTGGCTACACCTTC
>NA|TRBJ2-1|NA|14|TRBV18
CASSPVTGRDEQFF
TGTGCCAGCTCACCAGTAACAGGGCGCGATGAGCAGTTCTTC
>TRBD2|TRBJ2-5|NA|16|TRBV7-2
CASSSISGSPKETQYF
TGTGCCAGCAGCTCGATCAGCGGGAGCCCAAAAGAGACCCAGTACTTC
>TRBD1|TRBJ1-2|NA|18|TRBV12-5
CASGLDPLLQGGNYGYTF
TGTGCTAGTGGTTTGGACCCCCTCCTACAGGGGGGGAACTATGGCTACACCTTC
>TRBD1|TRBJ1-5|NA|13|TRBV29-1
CSARTGGGQPQHF
TGCAGCGCCCGTACAGGGGGCGGTCAGCCCCAGCATTTT
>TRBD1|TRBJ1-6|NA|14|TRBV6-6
CASSYGQGDSPLHF
TGTGCCAGCAGTTACGGGCAGGGGGATTCACCCCTCCACTTT
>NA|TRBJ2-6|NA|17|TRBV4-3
CASSQVLRSSGANVLTF
TGCGCCAGCAGCCAAGTGTTGCGGAGCTCTGGGGCCAACGTCCTGACTTTC
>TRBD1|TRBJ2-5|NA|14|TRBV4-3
CASSQGQFQETQYF
TGCGCCAGCAGCCAGGGACAGTTCCAAGAGACCCAGTACTTC
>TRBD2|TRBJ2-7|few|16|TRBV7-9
CASSKTSGGAFYEQYF
TGTGCCAGCAGCAAGACTAGCGGGGGGGCCTTCTACGAGCAGTACTTC